These T cell receptor beta chains were read from a single sample in a study of shared clonotypes between healthy human individuals. The table came from immunoSEQ multiplex PCR; TCRdb's copy has only in-frame clones and leaves some out. The table includes approximately 2,200,000 clones, just over 90% detected once. Sequenced material: naive CD8+ T cells from PBMCs. Receptor source: a man aged 18 to 29 in good health. Some clones in this sample may be carry-over from other donors' samples. Each CDR3 is given with its conserved first and last residue. D genes are given only for firm matches. The listing skips clone size in some rows; elsewhere it reads once, few, many or a size class.

TRBV5-1	-	TRBD1	TRBJ2-2	TGCGCCAGTCGGACAGGGGACACCGGGGAGCTGTTTTTT	CASRTGDTGELFF
TRBV9	-	-	TRBJ2-5	TGTGCCAGCAGCCAATCGGGGGAGACCCAGTACTTC	CASSQSGETQYF
TRBV7-9	-	-	TRBJ1-1	TGTGCCAGCAGCTTAGATGGGGGCCTCAACACTGAAGCTTTCTTT	CASSLDGGLNTEAFF
TRBV9	-	-	TRBJ1-4	TGTGCCAGCAGCCCAAATAGCCCTGAAAAACTGTTTTTT	CASSPNSPEKLFF
TRBV7-9	-	TRBD1	TRBJ1-4	TGTGCCAGCAGGGAGGGGACAGGGGATAATGAAAAACTGTTTTTT	CASREGTGDNEKLFF
TRBV10-3	-	TRBD2	TRBJ2-3	TGTGCCATCAGTCGACTAGCGGCTACAGATACGCAGTATTTT	CAISRLAATDTQYF
TRBV7-9	-	-	TRBJ2-6	TGTGCCAGCAGCTTAAGTGGGGATTACTCTGGGGCCAACGTCCTGACTTTC	CASSLSGDYSGANVLTF
TRBV28	-	-	TRBJ1-1	TGTGCCAGCAGTTTAGGGCAAAACACTGAAGCTTTCTTT	CASSLGQNTEAFF
TRBV9	-	-	TRBJ2-2	TGTGCCAGCAGCGGGGGTCGGGGCGGCTCCGGAGTTAGGGGAAACACCGGGGAGCTGTTTTTT	CASSGGRGGSGVRGNTGELFF
TRBV7-9	-	TRBD1	TRBJ1-2	TGTGCCGGGCAGGGGGGCAACTATGGCTACACCTTC	CAGQGGNYGYTF
TRBV6-1	-	-	TRBJ2-7	TGTGCCAGCAGGTCGGGGGTGGCAATTTCCTACGAGCAGTACTTC	CASRSGVAISYEQYF
TRBV5-5	-	TRBD1	TRBJ1-1	TGTGCCAGCAGCTTGGGACAGGGGGTTGCGAGGGACACTGAAGCTTTCTTT	CASSLGQGVARDTEAFF
TRBV30	-	-	TRBJ2-7	TGTGCCTGGACAGGGGCCCCTAACTACGAGCAGTACTTC	CAWTGAPNYEQYF
TRBV28	few	TRBD1	TRBJ1-1	TGTGCTGCTCAGGGGGCGGTGAACACTGAAGCTTTCTTT	CAAQGAVNTEAFF
TRBV14	-	-	TRBJ2-1	TGTGCCAGCAGCCCTAATCGATACGGAGAGCAGTTCTTC	CASSPNRYGEQFF
TRBV14	-	TRBD1	TRBJ2-3	TGTGCCAGCAGCCCTCTCGGACAGGGGGGCGATACGCAGTATTTT	CASSPLGQGGDTQYF
TRBV7-9	-	TRBD2	TRBJ2-5	TGTGCCAGCAGCTTAGTCGTTAGCGGGCAAGAGACCCAGTACTTC	CASSLVVSGQETQYF
TRBV28	once	-	TRBJ1-5	TGTGCCAGCTTCCCCGGGGATGGTCAGCCCCAGCATTTT	CASFPGDGQPQHF
TRBV9	-	-	TRBJ2-1	TGTGCCAGCAGCCCCATGCCGGTTCCTAGCTACAATGAGCAGTTCTTC	CASSPMPVPSYNEQFF
TRBV10-3	-	TRBD2	TRBJ2-1	TGTGCCATCAGTGTTCAAGCGGGAAGCTCCTACAATGAGCAGTTCTTC	CAISVQAGSSYNEQFF
TRBV5-1	-	-	TRBJ2-7	TGCGCCAGCAGCTTGGGGTCAGGATCCTACGAGCAGTACTTC	CASSLGSGSYEQYF
TRBV5-6	once	-	TRBJ2-3	TGTGCCAGCAGCGCTCATAGCTTGGGCACAGATACGCAGTATTTT	CASSAHSLGTDTQYF
TRBV7-9	-	-	TRBJ2-1	TGTGCCAGCAGATTGTACCCCAGCGGCTATGAGCAGTTCTTC	CASRLYPSGYEQFF
TRBV9	-	-	TRBJ1-1	TGTGCCAGCAGCGTCTTCTCGGGTAACACTGAAGCTTTCTTT	CASSVFSGNTEAFF
TRBV9	-	TRBD2	TRBJ2-2	TGTGCCAGCAGCTCACGGGGGGGAAACACCGGGGAGCTGTTTTTT	CASSSRGGNTGELFF
TRBV27	-	-	TRBJ2-7	TGTGCCAGCAGTTTGCTTGGGGGGTACGAGCAGTACTTC	CASSLLGGYEQYF
TRBV7-9	few	-	TRBJ1-2	TGTGCCAGCAGCTTAAACCTTTTCTACACCTTC	CASSLNLFYTF
TRBV30	-	-	TRBJ1-2	TGTGCCTGGAGTGAGGCGTTTGATGGCTACACCTTC	CAWSEAFDGYTF
TRBV9	-	TRBD2	TRBJ2-3	TGTGCCAGCACCGTGGGACTAGCGGATACGCAGTATTTT	CASTVGLADTQYF
TRBV12-5	once	TRBD1	TRBJ1-2	TGTGCTAGTGGTTTGGTATCGCCAGGGGGTGATGGCTACACCTTC	CASGLVSPGGDGYTF
TRBV10-3	-	-	TRBJ2-7	TGTGCCATCAGTGAGTCGTCGGCTATCTACGAGCAGTACTTC	CAISESSAIYEQYF
TRBV7-9	-	-	TRBJ1-1	TGTGCCAGCAGTTCCGGGACCTTGAACACTGAAGCTTTCTTT	CASSSGTLNTEAFF
TRBV9	-	-	TRBJ1-3	TGTGCCAGCAGCGCATACAGGGAGGCTGGAAACACCATATATTTT	CASSAYREAGNTIYF
TRBV7-6	-	TRBD2	TRBJ2-1	TGTGCCAGCAGCCCACGTTGGGTAGCGGGAGCGGTCGACAATGAGCAGTTCTTC	CASSPRWVAGAVDNEQFF
TRBV27	once	-	TRBJ1-2	TGTGCCAGCAGTAATGGGGAGGGAGATGGCTACACCTTC	CASSNGEGDGYTF
TRBV2	-	-	TRBJ2-2	TGTGCCAGCATTAGGGAGAACACCGGGGAGCTGTTTTTT	CASIRENTGELFF
TRBV28	-	TRBD2	TRBJ2-1	TGTGCCAGCAGTCCCAAGGGACTAGCGGTCGACAATGAGCAGTTCTTC	CASSPKGLAVDNEQFF
TRBV11-2	-	TRBD1	TRBJ2-1	TGTGCCAGCAGCAGTCGACAGGGACCCCCTGAGCAGTTCTTC	CASSSRQGPPEQFF
TRBV27	-	TRBD2	TRBJ2-2	TGTGCCAGCAGTTTTGCGGGAGGGCCCGGGGAGCTGTTTTTT	CASSFAGGPGELFF
TRBV27	-	TRBD1	TRBJ2-7	TGTGCCAGCAGACAGGGGGCGTACGAGCAGTACTTC	CASRQGAYEQYF
TRBV28	-	TRBD1	TRBJ1-2	TGTGCCAGCAGAACCTCGTCCCGGGACAGGGGCGGCTACACCTTC	CASRTSSRDRGGYTF
TRBV27	-	TRBD2	TRBJ2-3	TGTGCCAGCAGTTTCGGGGGGATGGATACGCAGTATTTT	CASSFGGMDTQYF
TRBV5-8	-	TRBD2	TRBJ2-7	TGTGCCAGCAGCGCCCCCCCGCACGGACGGGAGGGTATCTACGAGCAGTACTTC	CASSAPPHGREGIYEQYF
TRBV27	-	-	TRBJ2-1	TGTGCCAGCTTCCCCTCCCAGGGGGGGGACAATGAGCAGTTCTTC	CASFPSQGGDNEQFF
TRBV10-3	-	-	TRBJ2-4	TGTGCCATCAGTGAGTCTGGGGTAGCCAAAAACATTCAGTACTTC	CAISESGVAKNIQYF